In its sample, the clone carrying this TCR beta chain was seen a few times. The data were obtained in a study of blood T cell repertoires in COVID-19. Study-wide background: The United States, Italy and Spain provided the acute and convalescent COVID-19 samples. In each case, the material was cDNA or gDNA derived from T cells, B-cell-depleted T cells, or PBMCs.

V was clipped by 7 bases and J by 1 base, with 16 bases between them. The CDR3 consists of 15 residues. Germline V gives CDR1 SGHAT, CDR2 FQNNGV. As processed by the authors: Quantification of nucleated cells was approximated via reference gene primer amplification. Clones were read by immunoSEQ multiplex PCR, and TCRdb kept only the in-frame ones, dropping some. For V, J and clone size, that table is used; D and trimming come from the DNA. Of under 250,000 clones listed, about 83% are singletons. Specimen: peripheral blood. The V and J genes are TRBV11-2 and TRBJ1-2, with D perhaps TRBD1 (5 bases). This TCR was recovered from a woman in her 50s with active or convalescent COVID-19. CDR3 DNA sequence: TGTGCCAGCACCAACCCCCGGGGGTTTAACTATGGCTACACCTTC. It is translated as CASTNPRGFNYGYTF.